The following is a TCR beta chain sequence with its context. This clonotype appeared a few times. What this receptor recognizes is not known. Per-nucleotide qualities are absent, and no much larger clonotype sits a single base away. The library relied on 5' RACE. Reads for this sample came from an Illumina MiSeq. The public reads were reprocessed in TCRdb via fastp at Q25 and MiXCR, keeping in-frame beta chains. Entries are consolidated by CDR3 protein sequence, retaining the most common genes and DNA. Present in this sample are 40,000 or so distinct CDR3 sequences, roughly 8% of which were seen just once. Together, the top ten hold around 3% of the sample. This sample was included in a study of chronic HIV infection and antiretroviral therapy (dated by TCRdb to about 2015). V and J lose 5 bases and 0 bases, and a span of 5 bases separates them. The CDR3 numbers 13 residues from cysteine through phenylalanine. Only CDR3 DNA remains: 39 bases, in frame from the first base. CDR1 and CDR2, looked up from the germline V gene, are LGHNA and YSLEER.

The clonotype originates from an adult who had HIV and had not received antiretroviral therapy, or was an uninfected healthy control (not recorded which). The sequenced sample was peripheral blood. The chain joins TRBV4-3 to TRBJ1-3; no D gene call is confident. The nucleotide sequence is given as TGCGCCAGCAGCAAGGTCTCTGGAAACACCATATATTTT. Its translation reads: CASSKVSGNTIYF.